Below, 21 T cell receptor beta chains from the same sample are listed, as sequenced in a study of shared clonotypes between healthy human individuals. Profiled with immunoSEQ multiplex PCR; TCRdb holds only in-frame clones, not every one. The repertoire consists of under 2.5 million clones, with 85% to 95% occurring once and the leading ten covering around 0.38%. The sequenced sample consisted of naive CD4+ T cells from PBMCs. Subset described: CD45RA+ positively selected. The receptors derive from a man aged 18 to 29 in good health. Some clones in this sample may be carry-over from other donors' samples.

The genes are TRBV7-2 and TRBJ2-5; tentative D call: TRBD2 (6 bases). This CDR3 is 14 amino acids long. Between the trimmed V and J ends, which lost 0 bases and 5 bases, there was a span of 10 bases. CDR1 is SGHTA, CDR2 FQGNSA, per germline. The CDR3 coding sequence is TGTGCCAGCAGCTTAGCCCTCGGGGGTGAGACCCAGTACTTC. Translated, it gives CASSLALGGETQYF.

The chain links TRBV5-1 to TRBJ2-7, with 7 nucleotides matching TRBD1. Per germline, CDR1 SGHRS and CDR2 YFSETQ. The CDR3 totals 15 residues. V gave up 2 bases and J gave up 2 bases; unmatched junction bases: 7. CDR3 region: CASSLSQGFAYEQYF. The DNA for the CDR3 is TGCGCCAGCAGCTTATCACAGGGGTTTGCCTACGAGCAGTACTTC.

The chain is built from TRBV10-3 and TRBJ2-5, with D perhaps given as TRBD1 or TRBD2 (5 bases each). V lost 2 bases and J lost 5, with 12 bases in between. The germline V gene encodes CDR1 ENHRY and CDR2 SYGVKD. This CDR3 spans 14 amino acids. The CDR3 protein is CAISEGSGTETQYF. The DNA for the CDR3 is TGTGCCATCAGTGAGGGGTCCGGGACGGAGACCCAGTACTTC.

This chain uses TRBV5-1 with TRBJ2-5; 10 bases are a match to TRBD1. Germline assignment: CDR1 SGHRS and CDR2 YFSETQ. The V segment lost 4 bases and the J segment 6 bases; nucleotides outside the gene matches: 9. The CDR3 runs 15 residues. CDR3 coding DNA: TGCGCCAGCAGCCCAGGGACAGGGGCAGGGAAGACCCAGTACTTC. The encoded protein is CASSPGTGAGKTQYF.

CDR3 region: CASSTPTTAGADTQYF. DNA of the CDR3: TGTGCCAGCAGTACCCCGACTACTGCGGGAGCAGATACGCAGTATTTT. The rearrangement uses TRBV28 and TRBJ2-3; 7 positions agree with TRBD2. The CDR3 has 16 amino acids. Germline V gene lookup returns CDR1 MDHEN and CDR2 SYDVKM. V was pared by 5 bases and J by 4 bases, with 12 bases of the junction left unmatched.

Concerning this clone: Other DNA sequences from this sample encode an identical CDR3 as well. The rearrangement joins TRBV27 to TRBJ2-7; D possibly corresponds to TRBD2 (6 bases). The germline V gene encodes CDR1 MNHEY and CDR2 SMNVEV (reference sequence). Trimming shortened V by 3 bases and J by 3 bases, and 9 bases separated the two germline ends. The CDR3 has 13 amino acids. The chain's CDR3 is CASSFIGSYEQYF. DNA for the CDR3: TGTGCCAGCAGTTTTATCGGGAGCTACGAGCAGTACTTC.

This sequence joins TRBV7-8 and TRBJ1-1, with D uncertain. The length of the CDR3 is 13 residues. The germline V and J ends were trimmed by 1 base and 6 bases, with 9 bases remaining between them. Germline V gene lookup returns CDR1 SGHVS and CDR2 FQNEAQ. This CDR3 is CASSLGGGAEAFF. CDR3 nucleotides: TGTGCCAGCAGCTTAGGGGGAGGTGCTGAAGCTTTCTTT. Full variable domain (outside the CDR3, taken from reference TRBV7-8 and TRBJ1-1): GAGVSQSPRYKVAKRGQDVALRCDPISGHVSLFWYQQALGQGPEFLTYFQNEAQLDKSGLPSDRFFAERPEGSVSTLKIQRTQQEDSAVYLCASSLGGGAEAFFGQGTRLTVV.

The rearrangement uses TRBV23-1 and TRBJ1-3; no definite D call. TRBV23-1 is identified as an open reading frame with a role that is uncertain. The CDR3 length is 17 residues. Trimming took 4 bases from V and 0 from J, leaving 16 bases between them. CDR3 region: CASSLEVTTLSGNTIYF. The CDR3 DNA is TGCGCCAGCAGTCTTGAGGTAACCACTCTCTCTGGAAACACCATATATTTT.

The chain is built from TRBV7-3 and TRBJ1-1, with 7 bases aligning to TRBD1. The CDR3 sequence is 12 residues long. Losses at the gene ends were 5 bases for V and 8 bases for J; bases not matched to a gene: 5. Looked up from germline, CDR1 is SGHTA and CDR2 is FQGTGA. The CDR3 coding sequence is TGTGCCAGCAGCCAGACAGGGAGCGAAGCTTTCTTT. Encoded protein: CASSQTGSEAFF. The whole variable domain, remainder taken from reference TRBV7-3 and TRBJ1-1, is GAGVSQTPSNKVTEKGKYVELRCDPISGHTALYWYRQSLGQGPEFLIYFQGTGAADDSGLPNDRFFAVRPEGSVSTLKIQRTERGDSAVYLCASSQTGSEAFFGQGTRLTVV.

Points on this clone: The same CDR3 can be traced to other DNA sequences in this sample. CDR3 sequence reads: CASSLGGSYEQYF. The CDR3 bases are TGTGCCAGCAGTTTGGGGGGCTCCTACGAGCAGTACTTC. The chain links TRBV28 to TRBJ2-7; TRBD2 might be the D (6 bases). This CDR3 contains 13 residues. Trimming took 3 bases from V and 0 from J, leaving 6 bases between them. From germline, CDR1 is MDHEN and CDR2 SYDVKM.

The J gene is TRBJ2-7, the V gene TRBV18; no clear D gene. V lost 0 bases to trimming and J lost 4 bases, with 16 bases between them. CDR1 is KGHSH, CDR2 LQKENI, per germline. CDR3 length equals 16 residues. CDR3 nucleotide sequence: TGTGCCAGCTCACCACCGGGGTATAGCAGTAGTTACGAGCAGTACTTC. Amino acids: CASSPPGYSSSYEQYF.

Here the CDR3 reads CSVIRTGGRRTDTQYF. The CDR3 region has the DNA TGCAGTGTAATAAGGACAGGGGGGCGCCGCACAGATACGCAGTATTTT. The chain couples TRBV29-1 to TRBJ2-3, with 10 nucleotides matching TRBD1. CDR3 length: 16 amino acids. The germline V gene has CDR1 SQVTM and CDR2 ANQGSEA.

This chain links TRBV13 with TRBJ2-5; 11 bases align to TRBD2. The V gene end was trimmed by 5 bases and the J gene end by 4 bases; junction bases not matched to a gene: 9. This CDR3 has 16 residues. CDR1 and CDR2 (germline): PRHDT, FYEKMQ (reference sequence). The CDR3 DNA is TGTGCCAGCAGCCGAGTAGCGGGAGGGAGGGGAGAGACCCAGTACTTC. It is translated as CASSRVAGGRGETQYF.

In its sample, this clone was seen a few times. The V and J genes are TRBV19 and TRBJ1-5; D not certain. CDR1 and CDR2 (germline): LNHDA, SQIVND (reference sequence). V lost 3 bases, J lost 9 bases, and 15 bases lay in between. The CDR3 has 14 amino acids. The CDR3 DNA is TGTGCCAGTAGTATTAGAAGTCCGACGGGGCCCCAGCATTTT. This sequence encodes CASSIRSPTGPQHF.

V is TRBV5-4 and J is TRBJ2-5; D unclear. The CDR3 consists of 14 residues. CDR1 and CDR2 (germline): SGHNT, YYREEE (reference sequence). V lost 1 base, J lost 1 base, and 8 bases lay in between. The CDR3 sequence: CASSLSTVQETQYF. CDR3 nucleotides: TGTGCCAGCAGCTTGTCAACAGTCCAAGAGACCCAGTACTTC.

The gene calls are TRBV4-2 and TRBJ2-3, with D uncertain. The germline gives CDR1 LGHNA, CDR2 YNFKEQ. CDR3 length: 13 amino acids. With 4 bases removed from V and 1 base from J, the gap between germline ends came to 6 bases. The CDR3 coding sequence is TGTGCCAGCAGCCGGCCGCGCACAGATACGCAGTATTTT. It is translated as CASSRPRTDTQYF.

About this clone: Sequence at one end of the junction differs from germline and may be a read error. The V gene is TRBV4-1, the J gene TRBJ2-7; TRBD2 aligns across 10 bases. The CDR3 length is 15 residues. In germline, CDR1 is MGHRA, CDR2 YSYEKL. The chain's CDR3 is CAGSLQREGLYEQYF. The CDR3 DNA sequence: TGCGCCGGCAGCCTCCAGCGGGAGGGCCTCTACGAGCAGTACTTC.

This CDR3 is CASISGGSLNEQFF. CDR3 DNA sequence: TGTGCCAGCATATCTGGCGGGAGCCTCAATGAGCAGTTCTTC. This chain uses TRBV28 with TRBJ2-1, with TRBD2 identical over 7 bases. The CDR3 consists of 14 residues. The germline V gene has CDR1 MDHEN and CDR2 SYDVKM. The J segment lost 6 bases and the V segment lost 7 bases, leaving 9 bases of the junction unmatched.

Of note for this clone: Other DNA sequences within the sample encode an identical CDR3. The chain carries TRBV7-6 and TRBJ2-2; D gene ambiguous. Germline assignment: CDR1 SGHVS and CDR2 FNYEAQ. V gave up 5 bases and J gave up 6 bases, with 10 bases separating them. The CDR3 sequence is 13 residues long. The CDR3 region has the DNA TGTGCCAGCAGCCCGTTTCGGGCCGGGGAGCTGTTTTTT. Its translation: CASSPFRAGELFF.

V and J are TRBV7-3 and TRBJ2-1; 8 nucleotides align to TRBD2. Germline-derived CDR1 and CDR2 are SGHTA and FQGTGA. V lost 6 bases to trimming and J lost 6 bases; unmatched junction nucleotides: 7. CDR3 size: 14 residues. This CDR3 is CASSREGPGNEQFF. DNA for the CDR3: TGTGCCAGCAGTCGGGAGGGCCCCGGCAATGAGCAGTTCTTC.

Comment on this clone: The same CDR3 also results from other DNA sequences found in this sample. V is TRBV19 and J is TRBJ2-1; the D gene is possibly TRBD1 (5 bases). The CDR3 runs 13 residues. Germline V gene data show CDR1 as LNHDA and CDR2 as SQIVND (reference sequence). Trimming took off 9 bases at V and 0 bases at J, with 9 bases between the two ends. The CDR3, as DNA: TGTGCCAGCAGGGCTAGCTCCTACAATGAGCAGTTCTTC. This codes for CASRASSYNEQFF.